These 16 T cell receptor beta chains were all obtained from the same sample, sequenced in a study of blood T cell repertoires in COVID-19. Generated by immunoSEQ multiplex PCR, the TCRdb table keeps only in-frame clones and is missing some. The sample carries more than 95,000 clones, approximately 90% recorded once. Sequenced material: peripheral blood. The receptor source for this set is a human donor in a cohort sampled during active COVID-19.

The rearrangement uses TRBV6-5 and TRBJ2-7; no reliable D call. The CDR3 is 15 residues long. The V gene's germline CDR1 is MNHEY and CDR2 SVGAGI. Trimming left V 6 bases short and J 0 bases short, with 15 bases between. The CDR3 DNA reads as TGTGCCAGCAGGTCCCCTCGGCGGAGCTCCTACGAGCAGTACTTC. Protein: CASRSPRRSSYEQYF.

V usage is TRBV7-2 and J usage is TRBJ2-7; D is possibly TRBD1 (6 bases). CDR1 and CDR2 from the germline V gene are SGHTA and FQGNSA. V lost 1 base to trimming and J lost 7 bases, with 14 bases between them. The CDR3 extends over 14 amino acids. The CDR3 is CASSLGAAGVEQYF. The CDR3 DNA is TGTGCCAGCAGCTTAGGGGCCGCAGGGGTTGAGCAGTACTTC.

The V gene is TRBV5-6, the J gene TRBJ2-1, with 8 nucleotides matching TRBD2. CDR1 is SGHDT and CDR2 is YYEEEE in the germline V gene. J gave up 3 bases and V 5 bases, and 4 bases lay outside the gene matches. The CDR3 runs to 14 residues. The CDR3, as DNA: TGTGCCAGCAGAAGCGGGAGTAACTACAATGAGCAGTTCTTC. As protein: CASRSGSNYNEQFF.

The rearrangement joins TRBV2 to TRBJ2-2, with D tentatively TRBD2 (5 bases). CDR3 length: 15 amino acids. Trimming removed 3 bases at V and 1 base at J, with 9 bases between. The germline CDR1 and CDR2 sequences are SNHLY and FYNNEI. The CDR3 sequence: CASSDSGLNTGELFF. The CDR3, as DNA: TGTGCCAGCAGTGACTCGGGGTTGAACACCGGGGAGCTGTTTTTT.

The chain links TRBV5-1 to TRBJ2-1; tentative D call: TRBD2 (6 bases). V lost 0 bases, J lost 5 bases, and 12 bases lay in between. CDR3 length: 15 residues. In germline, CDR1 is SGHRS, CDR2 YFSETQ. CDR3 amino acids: CASSLGVGEDNEQFF. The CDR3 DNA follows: TGCGCCAGCAGCTTGGGAGTTGGGGAGGACAATGAGCAGTTCTTC.

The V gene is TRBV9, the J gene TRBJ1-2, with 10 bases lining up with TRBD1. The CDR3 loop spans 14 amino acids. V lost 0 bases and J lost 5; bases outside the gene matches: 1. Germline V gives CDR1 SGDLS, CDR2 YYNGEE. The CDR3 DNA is TGTGCCAGCAGCGTAGGACAGGGGGCTTATGGCTACACCTTC. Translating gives CASSVGQGAYGYTF. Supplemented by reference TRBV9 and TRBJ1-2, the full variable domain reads DSGVTQTPKHLITATGQRVTLRCSPRSGDLSVYWYQQSLDQGLQFLIQYYNGEERAKGNILERFSAQQFPDLHSELNLSSLELGDSALYFCASSVGQGAYGYTFGSGTRLTVV.

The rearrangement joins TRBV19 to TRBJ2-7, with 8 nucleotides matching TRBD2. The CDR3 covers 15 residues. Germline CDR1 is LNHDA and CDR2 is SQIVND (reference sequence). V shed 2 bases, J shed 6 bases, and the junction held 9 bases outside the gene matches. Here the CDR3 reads CASSIRGTRRGEQYF. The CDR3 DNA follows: TGTGCCAGTAGTATACGGGGGACTAGGAGGGGCGAGCAGTACTTC.

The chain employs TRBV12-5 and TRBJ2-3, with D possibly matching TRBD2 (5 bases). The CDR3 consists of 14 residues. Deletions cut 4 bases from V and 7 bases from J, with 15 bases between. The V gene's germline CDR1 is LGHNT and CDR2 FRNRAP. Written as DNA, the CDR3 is TGTGCTAGTGGTTCCTCGGGAAGCTCCTATACGCAGTATTTT. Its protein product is CASGSSGSSYTQYF.

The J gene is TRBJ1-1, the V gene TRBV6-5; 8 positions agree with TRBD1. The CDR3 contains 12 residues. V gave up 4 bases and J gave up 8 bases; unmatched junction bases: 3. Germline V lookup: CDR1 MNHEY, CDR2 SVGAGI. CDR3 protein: CASSSRTGEAFF. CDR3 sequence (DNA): TGTGCCAGCAGTTCCCGGACAGGGGAAGCTTTCTTT.

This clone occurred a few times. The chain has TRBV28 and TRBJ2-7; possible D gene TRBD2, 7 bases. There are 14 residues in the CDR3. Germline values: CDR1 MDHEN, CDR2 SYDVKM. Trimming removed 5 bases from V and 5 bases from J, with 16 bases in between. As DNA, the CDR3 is TGTGCCAGCAGTCCTCGTGGGGGGGCTGACGAGCAGTACTTC. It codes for CASSPRGGADEQYF. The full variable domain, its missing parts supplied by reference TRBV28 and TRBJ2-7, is DVKVTQSSRYLVKRTGEKVFLECVQDMDHENMFWYRQDPGLGLRLIYFSYDVKMKEKGDIPEGYSVSREKKERFSLILESASTNQTSMYLCASSPRGGADEQYFGPGTRLTVT.

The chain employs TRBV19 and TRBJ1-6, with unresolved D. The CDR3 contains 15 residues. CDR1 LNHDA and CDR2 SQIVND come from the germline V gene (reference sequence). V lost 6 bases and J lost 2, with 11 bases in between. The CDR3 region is CASRSAGTYNSPLHF. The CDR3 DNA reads TGTGCCAGTAGGTCCGCAGGCACCTATAATTCACCCCTCCACTTT.

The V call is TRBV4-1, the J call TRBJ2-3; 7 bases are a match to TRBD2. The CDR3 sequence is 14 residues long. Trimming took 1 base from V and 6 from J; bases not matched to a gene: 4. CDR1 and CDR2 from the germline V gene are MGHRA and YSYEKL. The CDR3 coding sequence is TGCGCCAGCAGCCAAGCTGCGGGGGTGGATACGCAGTATTTT. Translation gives CASSQAAGVDTQYF.

The chain's CDR3 is CASTTRDTQYF. CDR3 in DNA: TGTGCCAGCACCACGCGGGATACGCAGTATTTT. The J gene is TRBJ2-3, the V gene TRBV27; D is unclear. This CDR3 is 11 amino acids long. V was trimmed by 7 bases and J by 6 bases, leaving 8 bases between them. Germline V CDR1 and CDR2: MNHEY, SMNVEV (reference sequence).

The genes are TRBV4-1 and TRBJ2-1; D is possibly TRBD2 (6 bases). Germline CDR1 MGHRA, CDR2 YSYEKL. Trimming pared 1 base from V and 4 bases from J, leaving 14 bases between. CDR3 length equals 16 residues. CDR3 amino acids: CASSQVGGVAYNEQFF. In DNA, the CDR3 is TGCGCCAGCAGCCAAGTCGGGGGAGTGGCGTACAATGAGCAGTTCTTC.

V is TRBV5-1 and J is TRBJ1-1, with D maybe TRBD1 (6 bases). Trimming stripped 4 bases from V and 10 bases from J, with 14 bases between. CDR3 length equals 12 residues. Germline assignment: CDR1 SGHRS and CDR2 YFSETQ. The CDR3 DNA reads TGCGCCAGCAGCGTTGCAGGGGCATCAGCTTTCTTT. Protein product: CASSVAGASAFF.

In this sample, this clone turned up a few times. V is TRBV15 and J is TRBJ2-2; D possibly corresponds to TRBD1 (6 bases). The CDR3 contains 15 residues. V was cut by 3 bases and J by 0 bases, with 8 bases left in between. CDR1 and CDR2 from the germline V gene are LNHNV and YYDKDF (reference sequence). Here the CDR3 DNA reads TGTGCCACCAGCAGGGACAGTTCGAACACCGGGGAGCTGTTTTTT. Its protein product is CATSRDSSNTGELFF.